These 4 T cell receptor beta chains share one sample of origin, sequenced in a study of T cell changes during pregnancy in multiple sclerosis. TCRdb's copy holds only in-frame clones and misses some; the assay was immunoSEQ multiplex PCR. In the table there are roughly 53,000 clones, around 92% of which are singletons. Sequencing used CD4+ T cells from peripheral blood mononuclear cells, obtained in the third trimester of pregnancy. The receptors come from a female donor with multiple sclerosis, enrolled in a pregnancy study.

The chain combines TRBV28 with TRBJ2-7, with TRBD2 matching 14 bases. Per the germline V gene, CDR1 is MDHEN and CDR2 is SYDVKM. CDR3 length: 16 residues. Trimming at V came to 6 bases and at J to 4 bases, leaving 8 bases not matched to a gene. In DNA, the CDR3 is TGTGCCAGCAGCAAGACCGGACTAGCGGGAGGATACGAGCAGTACTTC. This gives the protein CASSKTGLAGGYEQYF.

The genes are TRBV2 and TRBJ1-2; 8 bases line up with TRBD1. V was clipped by 4 bases and J by 8 bases; unmatched bases: 6. This CDR3 contains 13 residues. Germline CDR1 SNHLY, CDR2 FYNNEI. The DNA for the CDR3 is TGTGCCAGCAGTGCGGGGACAGGTAGAGGCTACACCTTC. Its translation is CASSAGTGRGYTF.

In DNA, the CDR3 is TGTGCCAGCAGGGCTCTCGACTCCCCCACAGATACGCAGTATTTT. It codes for CASRALDSPTDTQYF. The rearrangement uses TRBV27 and TRBJ2-3, with D uncertain. This CDR3 has 15 residues. V lost 6 bases and J lost 2, with 15 bases in between. Germline V lookup: CDR1 MNHEY, CDR2 SMNVEV (reference sequence).

The CDR3 is CASTQGGRDEQYF. The DNA for the CDR3 is TGTGCCAGCACTCAAGGCGGGAGGGACGAGCAGTACTTC. V and J are TRBV28 and TRBJ2-7; 9 nucleotides align to TRBD2. This CDR3 spans 13 amino acids. V was pared by 7 bases and J by 5 bases, with 6 bases of the junction left unmatched. Per the germline V gene, CDR1 is MDHEN and CDR2 is SYDVKM.